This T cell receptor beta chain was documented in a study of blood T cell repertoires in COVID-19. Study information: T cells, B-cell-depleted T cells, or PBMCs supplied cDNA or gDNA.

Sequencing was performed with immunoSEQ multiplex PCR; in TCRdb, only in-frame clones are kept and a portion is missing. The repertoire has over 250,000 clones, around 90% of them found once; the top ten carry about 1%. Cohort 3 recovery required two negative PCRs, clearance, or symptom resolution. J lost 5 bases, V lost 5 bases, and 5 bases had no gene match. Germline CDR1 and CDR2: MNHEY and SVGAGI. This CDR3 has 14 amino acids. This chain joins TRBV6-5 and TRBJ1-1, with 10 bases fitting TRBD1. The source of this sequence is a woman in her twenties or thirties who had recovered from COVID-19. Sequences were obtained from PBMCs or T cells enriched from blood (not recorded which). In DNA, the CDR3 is TGTGCCAGCAGTCGGGACAGGGGAGGGACTGAAGCTTTCTTT. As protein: CASSRDRGGTEAFF.